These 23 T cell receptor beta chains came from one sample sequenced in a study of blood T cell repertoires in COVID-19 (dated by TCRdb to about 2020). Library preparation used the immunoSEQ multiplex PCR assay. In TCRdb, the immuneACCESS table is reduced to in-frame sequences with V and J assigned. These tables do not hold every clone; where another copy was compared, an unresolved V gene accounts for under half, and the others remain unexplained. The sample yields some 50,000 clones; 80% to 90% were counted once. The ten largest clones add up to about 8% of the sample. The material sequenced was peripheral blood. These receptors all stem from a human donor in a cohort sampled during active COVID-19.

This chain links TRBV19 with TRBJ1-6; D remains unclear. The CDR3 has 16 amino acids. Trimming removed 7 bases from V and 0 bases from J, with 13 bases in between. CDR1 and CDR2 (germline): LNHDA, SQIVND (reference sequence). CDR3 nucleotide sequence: TGTGCCAGTAAGAACAGCCTGAGCTCCTATAATTCACCCCTCCACTTT. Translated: CASKNSLSSYNSPLHF.

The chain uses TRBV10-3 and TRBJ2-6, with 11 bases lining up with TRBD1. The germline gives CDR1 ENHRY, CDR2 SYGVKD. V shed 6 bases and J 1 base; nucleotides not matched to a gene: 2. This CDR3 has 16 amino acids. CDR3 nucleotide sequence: TGTGCCATCAGGGACAGGGGGCTTTCTGGGGCCAACGTCCTGACTTTC. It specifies CAIRDRGLSGANVLTF.

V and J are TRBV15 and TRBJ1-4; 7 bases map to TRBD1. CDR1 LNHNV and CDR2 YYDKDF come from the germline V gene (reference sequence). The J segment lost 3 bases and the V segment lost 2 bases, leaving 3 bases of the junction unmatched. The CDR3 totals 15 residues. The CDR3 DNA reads TGTGCCACCAGCAGAAGGACAGGTTCTAATGAAAAACTGTTTTTT. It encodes CATSRRTGSNEKLFF.

This chain's CDR3 is CATTGTSKFNEQFF. The DNA of the CDR3 is TGTGCCACCACCGGGACTAGCAAGTTCAATGAGCAGTTCTTC. The chain employs TRBV7-2 and TRBJ2-1; TRBD2 matches 9 bases. Unmatched junction bases numbered 10, after V lost 10 bases and J lost 6 bases. CDR3 size: 14 residues. Germline V gene lookup returns CDR1 SGHTA and CDR2 FQGNSA.

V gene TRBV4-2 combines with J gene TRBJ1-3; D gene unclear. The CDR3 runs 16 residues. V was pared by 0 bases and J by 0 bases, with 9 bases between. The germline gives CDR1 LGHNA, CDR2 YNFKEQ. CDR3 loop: CASSQDLADSGNTIYF. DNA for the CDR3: TGTGCCAGCAGCCAAGATTTGGCGGACTCTGGAAACACCATATATTTT.

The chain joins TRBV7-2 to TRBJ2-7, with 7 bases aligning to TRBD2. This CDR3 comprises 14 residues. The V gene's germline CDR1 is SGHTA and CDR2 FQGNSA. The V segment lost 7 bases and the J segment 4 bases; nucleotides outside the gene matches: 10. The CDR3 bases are TGTGCCAGCACCCCGGGGGTCGGGAGGTACGAGCAGTACTTC. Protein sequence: CASTPGVGRYEQYF.

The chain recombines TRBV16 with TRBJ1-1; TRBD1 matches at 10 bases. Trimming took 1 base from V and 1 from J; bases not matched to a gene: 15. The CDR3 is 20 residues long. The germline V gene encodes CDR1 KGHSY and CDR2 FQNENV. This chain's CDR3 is CASSQFATGGLSGRNTEAFF. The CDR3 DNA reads TGTGCCAGCAGCCAATTCGCGACAGGGGGCCTATCAGGGCGGAACACTGAAGCTTTCTTT.

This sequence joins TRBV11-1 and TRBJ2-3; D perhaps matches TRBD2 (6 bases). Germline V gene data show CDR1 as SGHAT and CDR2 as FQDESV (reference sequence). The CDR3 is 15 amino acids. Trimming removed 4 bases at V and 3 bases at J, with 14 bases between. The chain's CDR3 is CASSSTGLRTDTQYF. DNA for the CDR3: TGTGCCAGCAGCTCGACGGGACTGAGGACAGATACGCAGTATTTT.

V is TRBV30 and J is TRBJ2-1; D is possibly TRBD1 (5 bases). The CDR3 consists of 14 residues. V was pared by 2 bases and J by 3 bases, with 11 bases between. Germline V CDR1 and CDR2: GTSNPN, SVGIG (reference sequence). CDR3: CAWSLGAGYNEQFF. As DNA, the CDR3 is TGTGCCTGGAGTTTAGGGGCAGGCTACAATGAGCAGTTCTTC.

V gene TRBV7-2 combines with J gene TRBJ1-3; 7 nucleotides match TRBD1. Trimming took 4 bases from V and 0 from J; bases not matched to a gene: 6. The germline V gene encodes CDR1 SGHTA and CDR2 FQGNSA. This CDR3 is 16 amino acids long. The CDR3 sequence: CASSSGGGSSGNTIYF. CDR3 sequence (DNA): TGTGCCAGCAGCTCAGGGGGAGGAAGCTCTGGAAACACCATATATTTT.

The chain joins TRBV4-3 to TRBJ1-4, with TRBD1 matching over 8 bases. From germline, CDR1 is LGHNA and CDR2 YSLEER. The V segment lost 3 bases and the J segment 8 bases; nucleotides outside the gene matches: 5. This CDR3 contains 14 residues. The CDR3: CASSHDRGREKLFF. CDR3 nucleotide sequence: TGCGCCAGCAGCCATGACAGGGGAAGAGAAAAACTGTTTTTT.

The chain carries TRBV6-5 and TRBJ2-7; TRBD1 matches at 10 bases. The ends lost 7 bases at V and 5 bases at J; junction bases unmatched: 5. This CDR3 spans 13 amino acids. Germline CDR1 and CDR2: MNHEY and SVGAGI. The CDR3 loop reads CASKSGQGHEQYF. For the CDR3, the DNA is TGTGCCAGCAAGTCGGGACAGGGGCACGAGCAGTACTTC.

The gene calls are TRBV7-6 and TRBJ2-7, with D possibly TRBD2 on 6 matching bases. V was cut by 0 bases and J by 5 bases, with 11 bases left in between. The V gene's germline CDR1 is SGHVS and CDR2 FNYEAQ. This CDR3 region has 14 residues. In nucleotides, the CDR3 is TGTGCCAGCAGCTTAGCCGGGGGTGTGGACGAGCAGTACTTC. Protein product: CASSLAGGVDEQYF.

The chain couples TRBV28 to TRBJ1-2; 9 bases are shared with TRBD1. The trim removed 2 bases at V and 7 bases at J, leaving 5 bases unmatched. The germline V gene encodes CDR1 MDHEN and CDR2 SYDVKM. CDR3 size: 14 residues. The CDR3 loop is CASSLRGTGLGYTF. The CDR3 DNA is TGTGCCAGCAGTTTACGCGGGACAGGGCTTGGCTACACCTTC.

The CDR3 nucleotides read TGTGCCAGCAGCTTACTGGCTAGCGTTTCAGATACGCAGTATTTT. Protein product: CASSLLASVSDTQYF. The chain employs TRBV7-9 and TRBJ2-3; D may be TRBD2 (6 bases). This CDR3 is built from 15 residues. CDR1 is SEHNR, CDR2 FQNEAQ, per germline (reference sequence). V gave up 2 bases and J gave up 4 bases, with 13 bases separating them. Full variable domain (missing parts from reference TRBV7-9 and TRBJ2-3): DTGVSQNPRHKITKRGQNVTFRCDPISEHNRLYWYRQTLGQGPEFLTYFQNEAQLEKSRLLSDRFSAERPKGSFSTLEIQRTEQGDSAMYLCASSLLASVSDTQYFGPGTRLTVL.

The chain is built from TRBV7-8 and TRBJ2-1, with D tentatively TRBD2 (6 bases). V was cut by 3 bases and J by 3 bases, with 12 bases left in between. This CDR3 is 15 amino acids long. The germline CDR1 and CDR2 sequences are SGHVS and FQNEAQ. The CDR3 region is CASSFAGTLYNEQFF. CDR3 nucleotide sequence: TGTGCCAGCAGCTTCGCGGGGACCCTCTACAATGAGCAGTTCTTC.

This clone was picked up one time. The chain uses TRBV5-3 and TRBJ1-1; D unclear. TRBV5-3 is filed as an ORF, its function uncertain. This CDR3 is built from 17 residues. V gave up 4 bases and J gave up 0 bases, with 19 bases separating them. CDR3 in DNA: TGTGCCAGAAGCCTCCCTTGGGCAGGTTTCCTGAACACTGAAGCTTTCTTT. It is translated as CARSLPWAGFLNTEAFF.

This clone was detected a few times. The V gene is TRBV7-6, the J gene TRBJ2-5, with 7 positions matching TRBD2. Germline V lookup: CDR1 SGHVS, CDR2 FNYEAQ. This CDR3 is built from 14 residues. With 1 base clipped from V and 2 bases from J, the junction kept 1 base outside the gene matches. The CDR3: CASSLGGGQETQYF. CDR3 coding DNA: TGTGCCAGCAGCTTAGGCGGGGGACAAGAGACCCAGTACTTC. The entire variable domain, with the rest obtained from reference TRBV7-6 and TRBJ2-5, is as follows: GAGVSQSPRYKVTKRGQDVALRCDPISGHVSLYWYRQALGQGPEFLTYFNYEAQQDKSGLPNDRFSAERPEGSISTLTIQRTEQRDSAMYRCASSLGGGQETQYFGPGTRLLVL.

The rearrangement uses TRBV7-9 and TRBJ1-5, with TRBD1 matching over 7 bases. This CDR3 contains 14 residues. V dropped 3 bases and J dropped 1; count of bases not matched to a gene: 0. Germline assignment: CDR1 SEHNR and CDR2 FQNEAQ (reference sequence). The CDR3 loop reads CASSLGQSNQPQHF. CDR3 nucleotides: TGTGCCAGCAGCTTGGGACAGAGCAATCAGCCCCAGCATTTT.

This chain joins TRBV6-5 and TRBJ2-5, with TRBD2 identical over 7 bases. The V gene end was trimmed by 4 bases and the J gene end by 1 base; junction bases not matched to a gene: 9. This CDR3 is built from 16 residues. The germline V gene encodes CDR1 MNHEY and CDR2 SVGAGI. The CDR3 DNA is TGTGCCAGCAGTTCTCAGGCTAGCGGTCCCCAAGAGACCCAGTACTTC. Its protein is CASSSQASGPQETQYF.

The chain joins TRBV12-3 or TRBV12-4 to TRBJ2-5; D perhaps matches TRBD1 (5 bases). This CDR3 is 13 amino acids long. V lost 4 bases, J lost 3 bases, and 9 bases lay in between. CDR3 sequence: CASSWGEKETQYF. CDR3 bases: TGTGCCAGCAGTTGGGGCGAAAAAGAGACCCAGTACTTC.

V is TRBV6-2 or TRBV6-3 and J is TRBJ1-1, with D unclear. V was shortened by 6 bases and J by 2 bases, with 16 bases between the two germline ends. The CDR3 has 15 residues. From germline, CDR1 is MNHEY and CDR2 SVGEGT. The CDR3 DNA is TGTGCCAGCAGCACGCCGAGACGAGGCAACACTGAAGCTTTCTTT. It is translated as CASSTPRRGNTEAFF.

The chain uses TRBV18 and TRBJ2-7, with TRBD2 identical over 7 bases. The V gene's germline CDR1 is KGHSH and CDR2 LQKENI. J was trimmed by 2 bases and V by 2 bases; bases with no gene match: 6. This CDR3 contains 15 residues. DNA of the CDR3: TGTGCCAGCTCACCAACACTAGCGATCCCCTACGAGCAGTACTTC. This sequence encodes CASSPTLAIPYEQYF.